This T cell receptor beta chain was recorded in a study of shared clonotypes between healthy human individuals. V was shortened by 8 bases and J by 1 base, with 13 bases between the two germline ends. CDR1 is MDHEN, CDR2 SYDVKM, per germline. The CDR3 extends over 14 amino acids. This clone came up once. The antigen is not known. Several immunoSEQ 96-well plates shared each subset's DNA, each plate a replicate. Repertoires were generated with immunoSEQ multiplex PCR, while TCRdb's copy carries only in-frame clones and drops some. The sample records about 2,100,000 clones, about 93% being singletons. Whole-study findings and limits: In contrast to clonotypes shared by all four donors, non-shared clonotypes had lower generation probabilities.

Naivety among CD8 cells was defined by CD45RO negativity and positive CCR7 selection, thereby excluding terminally differentiated effector memory CD45RA+ cells. Recent vaccinations or acute infections were absent in the healthy HIV-negative adult donors. The V gene is TRBV28, the J gene TRBJ2-3; D is perhaps TRBD2 (6 bases). Sequenced sample: naive CD8+ T cells from PBMCs. This receptor was obtained from a man between 18 and 29 years old in good health. Some clones in this sample may be carry-over from other donors' samples. The CDR3 DNA is TGTGCCAGCTTACGAGGCGGGGGCACAGATACGCAGTATTTT. Its translation is CASLRGGGTDTQYF.